This T cell receptor beta chain was captured by sequencing in a study of blood T cell repertoires in COVID-19. Study in general: COVID-19 samples, acute and convalescent, were from the United States, Italy and Spain. PBMCs, B-cell-depleted T cells, or T cells provided the cDNA or gDNA that made up the material.

The CDR3 sequence is 12 residues long. The germline CDR1 and CDR2 sequences are SNHLY and FYNNEI. The trim removed 6 bases at V and 5 bases at J, leaving 0 bases unmatched. Profiling relied on immunoSEQ multiplex PCR, and the TCRdb table lists in-frame clones only, not all of them. The sample shows about 270,000 clones, under 90% of them seen only once. Regarding this clone: This CDR3 is also generated by other DNA sequences in the sample.

This sequence was found in a man aged 45-65 years with acute or convalescent COVID-19. The chain uses TRBV2 and TRBJ2-5, with TRBD1 identical over 10 bases. Sequencing used peripheral blood. CDR3: CASRDRGETQYF. The CDR3 DNA sequence: TGTGCCAGCAGGGACAGGGGGGAGACCCAGTACTTC.